The 4 T cell receptor beta chains in this list originate from one sample, sequenced in a study of blood T cells in healthy people across ages. Using a J-beta primer mix together with a sample-barcoded 5' primer, a second PCR was run for about 6 to 12 cycles. TCRdb fed the 5' RACE reads into MiXCR, producing one record per CDR3 protein. The repertoire holds hundreds of thousands of distinct CDR3 sequences, with about 34% as singletons. Source material: blood. Source of these receptors: a woman older than 75 in good health.

This clonotype was seen repeatedly, ten times or more. The rearrangement joins TRBV30 to TRBJ2-7, with D perhaps TRBD1 (7 bases). The V end lost 4 bases, the J end lost 7 bases, and 17 bases lay between the germline ends. This CDR3 has 13 amino acids. Germline V gives CDR1 GTSNPN, CDR2 SVGIG (reference sequence). The CDR3 spells CAWMTGTWGEQYF. In DNA form, the CDR3 reads TGTGCCTGGATGACAGGGACTTGGGGGGAGCAGTACTTC.

Ten or more counts support this clonotype. This chain connects TRBV27 to TRBJ2-2, with TRBD1 matching 8 bases. The germline CDR1 and CDR2 sequences are MNHEY and SMNVEV (reference sequence). The length of the CDR3 is 14 residues. V gave up 3 bases and J gave up 9 bases; unmatched junction bases: 6. For the CDR3, the DNA is TGTGCCAGCAGTTTTCGACCAGGGGGCCGGGAGCTGTTTTTT. Its protein product is CASSFRPGGRELFF.

This clonotype was detected many times. V usage is TRBV29-1 and J usage is TRBJ2-7; TRBD2 aligns across 10 bases. CDR1 is SQVTM and CDR2 is ANQGSEA in the germline V gene. This CDR3 is built from 13 residues. The V and J ends lost 6 bases and 7 bases, in that order; junction bases with no gene match: 9. The CDR3 sequence is CSVETSGAREQYF. The CDR3 region has the DNA TGCAGCGTGGAAACTAGCGGGGCGAGGGAGCAGTACTTC.

This clonotype was counted many times. The chain carries TRBV4-3 and TRBJ2-3, with 8 nucleotides matching TRBD2. The CDR3 contains 18 residues. V dropped 1 base and J dropped 2; count of bases not matched to a gene: 11. Germline lookup yields CDR1 LGHNA and CDR2 YSLEER. The CDR3 loop reads CASSQGSTSGSYTDTQYF. The CDR3, as DNA: TGCGCCAGCAGCCAAGGGTCTACTAGCGGCTCCTACACAGATACGCAGTATTTT.